This TCR beta chain appears in the sequencing data of a study of somatic mutations in cytotoxic T cells in rheumatoid arthritis. Background on the study: Each patient's diagnosis was followed right away by a blood draw (around 30 ml EDTA), before any treatment. Study findings and constraints: In about an eighth of the roughly 60 patients, the largest CD8+ clone exceeded 20% of CD8+ cells. Reported slight underrepresentation of TRBV07 in rheumatoid arthritis patients was not subjected to multiple-comparison adjustment.

In the case of this clone: What it recognizes is unknown.

The CDR3 runs to 13 residues. Germline CDR1 LNHDA, CDR2 SQIVND (reference sequence). With 3 bases removed from V and 6 bases from J, the gap between germline ends came to 9 bases. CD4+ and CD8+ cells were isolated by positive magnetic bead selection, with purity checked by flow cytometry. Sequencing was performed with immunoSEQ multiplex PCR; in TCRdb, only in-frame clones are kept and a portion is missing. The sample contains 13,000 to 15,000 clones, 72% of which appear only once. Input material: CD8+ T cells sorted from blood. The J gene is TRBJ2-1, the V gene TRBV19; D gene uncertain. The TCR was taken from an adult with rheumatoid arthritis. In DNA, the CDR3 is TGTGCCAGTAGTATCCGGGCCGCCAATGAGCAGTTCTTC. Amino acids: CASSIRAANEQFF.